Below, 22 T cell receptor beta chains from the same sample are listed, as sequenced in a study of shared clonotypes between healthy human individuals. Naive CD8 cells were CD45RO-negative, positively selected for CCR7, excluding terminally differentiated effector memory CD45RA+ cells. Assay: immunoSEQ multiplex PCR; the TCRdb copy retains only in-frame clones and omits some. The sample holds about 1,900,000 clones, about 95% seen once. The specimen was naive CD8+ T cells sorted from blood. These receptors all come from a man between 18 and 29 years old in good health.

V and J are TRBV27 and TRBJ1-2; D gene unclear. The length of the CDR3 is 12 residues. Germline loops: CDR1 MNHEY, CDR2 SMNVEV (reference sequence). V lost 6 bases, J lost 5 bases, and 10 bases lay in between. CDR3 in amino acids: CASRGTYYGYTF. Here the CDR3 DNA reads TGTGCCAGCAGGGGAACATATTATGGCTACACCTTC.

The chain recombines TRBV27 with TRBJ2-3; a weak D match, TRBD2 (6 bases). The V end was cut by 6 bases, the J end by 2 bases, with 21 bases between. CDR1 is MNHEY and CDR2 is SMNVEV in the germline V gene (reference sequence). CDR3 length: 17 residues. This CDR3 reads CASSHPSLATDTDTQYF. CDR3 DNA: TGTGCCAGCAGCCACCCTTCGCTAGCGACGGACACAGATACGCAGTATTTT.

This chain links TRBV10-2 with TRBJ1-5; 8 bases align to TRBD1. V dropped 6 bases and J dropped 4; count of bases not matched to a gene: 11. This CDR3 has 16 amino acids. Germline values: CDR1 WSHSY, CDR2 SAAADI. The CDR3 DNA sequence: TGCGCCAGCAGCGAGAGACAGGGGTTGCTAAATCAGCCCCAGCATTTT. It yields the protein CASSERQGLLNQPQHF.

This chain joins TRBV2 and TRBJ1-3; D uncertain. The CDR3 runs to 14 residues. V was pared by 1 base and J by 2 bases, with 6 bases between. Germline values: CDR1 SNHLY, CDR2 FYNNEI. The CDR3 here is CASSEDGTGNTIYF. For the CDR3, the DNA is TGTGCCAGCAGTGAAGACGGCACTGGAAACACCATATATTTT.

This sequence joins TRBV4-2 and TRBJ2-1; D remains ambiguous. Germline lookup yields CDR1 LGHNA and CDR2 YNFKEQ. Trimming removed 2 bases at V and 4 bases at J, with 9 bases between. This CDR3 has 14 residues. CDR3 DNA sequence: TGTGCCAGCAGCCAATTGGGTCCTTACAATGAGCAGTTCTTC. Amino acids: CASSQLGPYNEQFF.

The J gene is TRBJ2-5, the V gene TRBV5-1, with TRBD1 identical over 7 bases. CDR3 length equals 16 residues. J lost 0 bases, V lost 4 bases, and 9 bases had no gene match. The germline V gene has CDR1 SGHRS and CDR2 YFSETQ. CDR3 sequence: CASSTTGTEYQETQYF. The CDR3 coding sequence is TGCGCCAGCAGCACAACCGGGACAGAGTACCAAGAGACCCAGTACTTC.

This clone appeared a single time. J is TRBJ2-7 and V is TRBV6-5; tentative D call: TRBD2 (5 bases). This CDR3 is built from 15 residues. Germline V gene sequence: CDR1 MNHEY, CDR2 SVGAGI. V was pared by 0 bases and J by 3 bases, with 12 bases between. This CDR3 is CASSYSTASYYEQYF. The CDR3, as DNA: TGTGCCAGCAGTTACTCGACGGCTAGCTACTACGAGCAGTACTTC.

With respect to this clone: Its ends do not fully match the called genes, so a read error is possible. This sequence joins TRBV11-2 and TRBJ2-6; D unclear. Germline-derived CDR1 and CDR2 are SGHAT and FQNNGV. The CDR3 has 14 residues. Here the CDR3 reads CAGSPVSGANVLTF. For the CDR3, the DNA is TGTGCCGGCAGCCCCGTCTCTGGGGCCAACGTCCTGACTTTC.

The chain recombines TRBV28 with TRBJ2-7; D gene uncertain. The germline CDR1 and CDR2 sequences are MDHEN and SYDVKM. V lost 3 bases to trimming and J lost 0 bases, with 12 bases between them. This CDR3 region has 15 residues. The CDR3 loop is CASSLTDGISYEQYF. The CDR3 DNA reads as TGTGCCAGCAGTTTGACTGACGGTATCTCCTACGAGCAGTACTTC.

This clone was detected once. The chain is built from TRBV4-2 and TRBJ2-3, with 9 bases lining up with TRBD2. Germline V gene lookup returns CDR1 LGHNA and CDR2 YNFKEQ. The V gene end was trimmed by 1 base and the J gene end by 3 bases; junction bases not matched to a gene: 11. The CDR3 length is 18 residues. The CDR3 loop is CASSQAAQRGEITDTQYF. The CDR3 nucleotides are TGTGCCAGCAGCCAAGCGGCACAGCGGGGGGAGATTACAGATACGCAGTATTTT.

The rearrangement joins TRBV7-9 to TRBJ2-1, with 8 bases aligning to TRBD2. The CDR3 is 16 residues long. Per the germline V gene, CDR1 is SEHNR and CDR2 is FQNEAQ (reference sequence). V was pared by 2 bases and J by 5 bases, with 8 bases of the junction left unmatched. CDR3 region: CASSLPAGEGNNEQFF. Here the CDR3 DNA reads TGTGCCAGCAGCTTACCAGCGGGAGAGGGGAACAATGAGCAGTTCTTC.

The rearrangement links TRBV18 to TRBJ2-7; no reliable D call. The V and J ends lost 5 bases and 5 bases respectively, with 13 bases between them. This CDR3 is 13 amino acids long. CDR1 is KGHSH and CDR2 is LQKENI in the germline V gene. The CDR3: CASSGGVLHEQYF. The CDR3 DNA is TGTGCCAGCTCAGGTGGGGTGCTCCACGAGCAGTACTTC.

The gene calls are TRBV9 and TRBJ2-7; D may correspond to TRBD1 or TRBD2 (5 bases each). V was shortened by 0 bases and J by 6 bases, with 16 bases between the two germline ends. CDR1 and CDR2 (germline): SGDLS, YYNGEE. This CDR3 has 15 residues. The CDR3 protein is CASSVGGGFVAEQYF. In DNA, the CDR3 is TGTGCCAGCAGCGTAGGGGGCGGGTTCGTGGCCGAGCAGTACTTC.

Remarks on this clone: At the DNA level, this CDR3 is encoded by other sequences in the same sample as well. The chain employs TRBV9 and TRBJ1-2; D gene unclear. The V gene lost 3 bases and the J gene lost 2 bases, with 5 bases spanning the gap. The CDR3 length is 12 residues. Germline CDR1 is SGDLS and CDR2 is YYNGEE. CDR3 sequence reads: CASSGTNYGYTF. CDR3 DNA sequence: TGTGCCAGCAGCGGGACCAACTATGGCTACACCTTC.

The DNA for the CDR3 is TGTGCCAGCAGCCTCTTGTTAGAAGTAACTGAAGCTTTCTTT. This encodes CASSLLLEVTEAFF. The rearrangement joins TRBV11-2 to TRBJ1-1; D gene ambiguous. Trimming removed 5 bases from V and 5 bases from J, with 15 bases in between. This CDR3 is 14 amino acids long. The germline gives CDR1 SGHAT, CDR2 FQNNGV.

The chain combines TRBV6-5 with TRBJ2-5; tentatively, D is TRBD1 (6 bases). Matching the DNA end better, TRBJ2-7 makes the J call doubtful. Germline CDR1 reads MNHEY; CDR2 reads SVGAGI. The CDR3 runs 13 residues. Here the CDR3 reads CASSPGDSYEQYF. The CDR3 DNA follows: TGTGCCAGCAGCCCAGGGGACTCCTACGAGCAGTACTTC.

Points on this clone: At the DNA level, this CDR3 is encoded by other sequences in the same sample as well. The chain employs TRBV7-9 and TRBJ2-7; 8 bases map to TRBD1. Trimming cost V 6 bases and J 2 bases; bases outside gene matches: 6. In germline, CDR1 is SEHNR, CDR2 FQNEAQ (reference sequence). The CDR3 runs 14 residues. The CDR3 here is CASSPPGGPYEQYF. In DNA form, the CDR3 reads TGTGCCAGCAGTCCGCCAGGGGGCCCCTACGAGCAGTACTTC.

For this clone: The identical CDR3 is also encoded by other nucleotide sequences in the sample. The gene calls are TRBV5-6 and TRBJ2-7; D gene unclear. V lost 2 bases, J lost 2 bases, and 5 bases lay in between. The CDR3 length is 12 residues. CDR1 and CDR2 from the germline V gene are SGHDT and YYEEEE. CDR3: CASSFGAYEQYF. The CDR3 DNA is TGTGCCAGCAGCTTTGGTGCCTACGAGCAGTACTTC.

The CDR3 DNA reads as TGTGCCAGTATGGCGGGAGGGGACAATGAGCAGTTCTTC. Translating it yields CASMAGGDNEQFF. This chain connects TRBV19 to TRBJ2-1; 9 bases are a match to TRBD2. The CDR3 loop spans 13 amino acids. The germline V gene has CDR1 LNHDA and CDR2 SQIVND (reference sequence). Losses at the gene ends were 7 bases for V and 5 bases for J; bases not matched to a gene: 3.

With regard to this clone: The same CDR3 also results from other DNA sequences found in this sample. Written as DNA, the CDR3 is TGTGCCAGCAGTCCCTCGCAGGGGGAAATGAACACTGAAGCTTTCTTT. This gives the protein CASSPSQGEMNTEAFF. The chain is built from TRBV27 and TRBJ1-1, with 7 bases identical to TRBD1. The ends lost 5 bases at V and 0 bases at J; junction bases unmatched: 9. This CDR3 is 16 amino acids long. From germline, CDR1 is MNHEY and CDR2 SMNVEV (reference sequence).

A single count supports this clone. This rearrangement joins TRBV7-9 to TRBJ2-7; D gene uncertain. This CDR3 contains 13 residues. Looked up from germline, CDR1 is SEHNR and CDR2 is FQNEAQ (reference sequence). With 1 base removed from V and 2 bases from J, the gap between germline ends came to 6 bases. Here the CDR3 reads CASSLEAAYEQYF. DNA of the CDR3: TGTGCCAGCAGCTTAGAAGCAGCCTACGAGCAGTACTTC.

This chain's CDR3 is CATFNSPLHF. The CDR3 bases are TGTGCCACCTTCAATTCACCCCTCCACTTT. This rearrangement joins TRBV21-1 to TRBJ1-6. TRBV21-1 has pseudogene status. The CDR3 is 10 residues long.